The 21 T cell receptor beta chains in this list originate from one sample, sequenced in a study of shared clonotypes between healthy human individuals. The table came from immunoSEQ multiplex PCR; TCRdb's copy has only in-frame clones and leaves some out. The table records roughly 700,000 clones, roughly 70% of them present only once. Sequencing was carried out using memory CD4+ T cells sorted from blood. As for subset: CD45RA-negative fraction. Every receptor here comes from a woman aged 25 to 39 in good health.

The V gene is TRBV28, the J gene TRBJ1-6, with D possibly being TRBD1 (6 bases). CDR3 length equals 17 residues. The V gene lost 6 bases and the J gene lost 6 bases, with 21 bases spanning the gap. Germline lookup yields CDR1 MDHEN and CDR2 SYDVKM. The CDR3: CASSPPRGRVFNSPLHF. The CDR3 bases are TGTGCCAGCAGCCCCCCTAGGGGGAGAGTTTTTAATTCACCCCTCCACTTT.

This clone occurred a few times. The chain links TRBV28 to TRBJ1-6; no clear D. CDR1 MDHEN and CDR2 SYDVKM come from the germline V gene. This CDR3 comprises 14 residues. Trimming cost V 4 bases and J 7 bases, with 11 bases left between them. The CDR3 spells CASSSTRRNSPLHF. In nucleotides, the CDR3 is TGTGCCAGCAGTTCGACTAGACGGAATTCACCCCTCCACTTT.

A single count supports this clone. The CDR3 spells CASRPDRDNAEAFF. CDR3 nucleotide sequence: TGTGCCAGCAGACCCGACAGGGATAACGCTGAAGCTTTCTTT. The gene calls are TRBV6-5 and TRBJ1-1; 7 bases fit TRBD1. The CDR3 consists of 14 residues. With V trimmed by 6 bases and J by 6 bases, 10 bases remained unmatched. Germline V CDR1 and CDR2: MNHEY, SVGAGI.

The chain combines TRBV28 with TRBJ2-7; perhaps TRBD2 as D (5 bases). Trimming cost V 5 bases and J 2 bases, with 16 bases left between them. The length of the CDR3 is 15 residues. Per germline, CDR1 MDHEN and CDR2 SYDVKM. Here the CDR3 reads CASSPPLATTYEQYF. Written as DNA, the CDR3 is TGTGCCAGCAGTCCCCCCCTAGCCACGACCTACGAGCAGTACTTC. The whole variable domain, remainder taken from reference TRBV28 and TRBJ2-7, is DVKVTQSSRYLVKRTGEKVFLECVQDMDHENMFWYRQDPGLGLRLIYFSYDVKMKEKGDIPEGYSVSREKKERFSLILESASTNQTSMYLCASSPPLATTYEQYFGPGTRLTVT.

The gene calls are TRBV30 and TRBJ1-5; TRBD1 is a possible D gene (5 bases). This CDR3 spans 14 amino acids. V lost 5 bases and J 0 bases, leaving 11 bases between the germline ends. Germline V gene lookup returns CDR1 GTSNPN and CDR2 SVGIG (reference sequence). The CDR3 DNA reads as TGTGCCTGGGGGACCGTGAATAGCAATCAGCCCCAGCATTTT. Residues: CAWGTVNSNQPQHF. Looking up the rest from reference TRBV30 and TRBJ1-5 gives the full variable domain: SQTIHQWPATLVQPVGSPLSLECTVEGTSNPNLYWYRQAAGRGLQLLFYSVGIGQISSEVPQNLSASRPQDRQFILSSKKLLLSDSGFYLCAWGTVNSNQPQHFGDGTRLSIL.

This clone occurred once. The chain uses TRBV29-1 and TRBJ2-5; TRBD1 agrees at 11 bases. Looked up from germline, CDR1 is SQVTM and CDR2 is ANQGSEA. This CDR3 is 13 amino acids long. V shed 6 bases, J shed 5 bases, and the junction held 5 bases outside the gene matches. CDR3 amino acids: CSVRTGGLETQYF. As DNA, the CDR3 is TGCAGCGTCCGGACAGGGGGCTTGGAGACCCAGTACTTC.

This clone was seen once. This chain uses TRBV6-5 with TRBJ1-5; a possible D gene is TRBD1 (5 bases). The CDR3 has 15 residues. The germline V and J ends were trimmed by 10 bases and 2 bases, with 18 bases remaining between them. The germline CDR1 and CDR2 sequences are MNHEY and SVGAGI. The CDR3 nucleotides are TGTGCCACCATTAGGGGAGAAGGAGGCAATCAGCCCCAGCATTTT. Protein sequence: CATIRGEGGNQPQHF.

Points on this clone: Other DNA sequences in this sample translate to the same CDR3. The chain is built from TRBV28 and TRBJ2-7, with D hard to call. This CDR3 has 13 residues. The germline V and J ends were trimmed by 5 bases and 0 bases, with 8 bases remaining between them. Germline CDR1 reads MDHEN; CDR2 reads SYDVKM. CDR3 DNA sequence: TGTGCCAGCAGTACGGGCCTCTCCTACGAGCAGTACTTC. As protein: CASSTGLSYEQYF.

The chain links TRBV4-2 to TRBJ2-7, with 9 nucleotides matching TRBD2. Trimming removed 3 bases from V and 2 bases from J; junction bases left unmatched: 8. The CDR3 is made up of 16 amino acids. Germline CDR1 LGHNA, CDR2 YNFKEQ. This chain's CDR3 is CASSQRLAEDAYEQYF. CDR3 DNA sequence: TGTGCCAGCAGCCAGAGACTAGCGGAAGACGCCTACGAGCAGTACTTC.

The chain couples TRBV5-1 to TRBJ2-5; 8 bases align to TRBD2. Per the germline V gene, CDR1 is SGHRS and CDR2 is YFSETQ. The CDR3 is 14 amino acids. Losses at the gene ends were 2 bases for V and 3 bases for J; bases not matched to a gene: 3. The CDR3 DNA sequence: TGCGCCAGCAGCTTTAGCGGGGCTGAAGAGACCCAGTACTTC. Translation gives CASSFSGAEETQYF.

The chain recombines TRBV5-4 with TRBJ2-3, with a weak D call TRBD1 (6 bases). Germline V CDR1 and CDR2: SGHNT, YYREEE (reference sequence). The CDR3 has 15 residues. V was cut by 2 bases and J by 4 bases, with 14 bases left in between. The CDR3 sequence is CASSLGQSRADTQYF. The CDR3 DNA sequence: TGTGCCAGCAGCTTAGGACAGAGTAGGGCAGATACGCAGTATTTT.

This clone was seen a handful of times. CDR3 loop: CASSPRQGQGDEQYF. CDR3 DNA sequence: TGTGCCAGCAGCCCCCGCCAGGGACAGGGGGACGAGCAGTACTTC. V usage is TRBV7-9 and J usage is TRBJ2-7; TRBD1 aligns across 11 bases. Germline lookup yields CDR1 SEHNR and CDR2 FQNEAQ (reference sequence). V shed 5 bases, J shed 5 bases, and the junction held 8 bases outside the gene matches. The CDR3 totals 15 residues.

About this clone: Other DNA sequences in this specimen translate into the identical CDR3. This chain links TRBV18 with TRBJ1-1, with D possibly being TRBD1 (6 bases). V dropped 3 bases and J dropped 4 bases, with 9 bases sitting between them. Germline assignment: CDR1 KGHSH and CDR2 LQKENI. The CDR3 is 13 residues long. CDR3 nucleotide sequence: TGTGCCAGCTCACCGTCACAGGGCACTGAAGCTTTCTTT. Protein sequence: CASSPSQGTEAFF.

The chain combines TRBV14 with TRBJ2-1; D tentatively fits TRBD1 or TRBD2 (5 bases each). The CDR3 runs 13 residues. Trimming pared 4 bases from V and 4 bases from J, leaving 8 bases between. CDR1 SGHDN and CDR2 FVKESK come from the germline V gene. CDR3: CASSPGTYNEQFF. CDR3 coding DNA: TGTGCCAGCAGCCCCGGGACGTACAATGAGCAGTTCTTC.

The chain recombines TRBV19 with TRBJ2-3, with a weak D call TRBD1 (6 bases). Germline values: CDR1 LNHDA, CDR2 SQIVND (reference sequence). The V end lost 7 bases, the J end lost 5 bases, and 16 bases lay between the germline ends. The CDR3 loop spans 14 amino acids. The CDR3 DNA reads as TGTGCCAGTACCTTAACAGGGTTTGTAGATACGCAGTATTTT. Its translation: CASTLTGFVDTQYF.

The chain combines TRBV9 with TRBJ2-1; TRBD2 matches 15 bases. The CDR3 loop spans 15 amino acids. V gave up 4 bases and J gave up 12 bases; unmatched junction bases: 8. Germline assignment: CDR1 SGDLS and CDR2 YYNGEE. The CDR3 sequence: CASSPRTSGRAGQFF. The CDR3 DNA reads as TGTGCCAGCAGCCCTCGGACTAGCGGGAGGGCCGGGCAGTTCTTC.

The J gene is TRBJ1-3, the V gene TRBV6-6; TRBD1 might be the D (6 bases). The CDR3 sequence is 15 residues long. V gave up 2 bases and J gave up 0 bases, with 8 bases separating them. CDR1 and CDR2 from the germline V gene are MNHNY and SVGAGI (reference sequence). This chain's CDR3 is CASSYQGPSGNTIYF. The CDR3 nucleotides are TGTGCCAGCAGTTACCAGGGGCCCTCTGGAAACACCATATATTTT.

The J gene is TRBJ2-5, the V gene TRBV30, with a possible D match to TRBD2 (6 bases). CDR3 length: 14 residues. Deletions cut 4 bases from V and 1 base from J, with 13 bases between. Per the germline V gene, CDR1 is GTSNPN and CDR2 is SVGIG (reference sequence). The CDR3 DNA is TGTGCCTGGAATCCGGGAGCCGGCCAAGAGACCCAGTACTTC. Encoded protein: CAWNPGAGQETQYF.

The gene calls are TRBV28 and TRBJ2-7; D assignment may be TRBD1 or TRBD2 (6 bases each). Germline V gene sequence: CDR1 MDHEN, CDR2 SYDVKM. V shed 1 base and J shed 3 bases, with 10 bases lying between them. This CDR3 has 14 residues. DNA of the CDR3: TGTGCCAGCAGTTTATACGGGGGCAACTACGAGCAGTACTTC. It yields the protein CASSLYGGNYEQYF.

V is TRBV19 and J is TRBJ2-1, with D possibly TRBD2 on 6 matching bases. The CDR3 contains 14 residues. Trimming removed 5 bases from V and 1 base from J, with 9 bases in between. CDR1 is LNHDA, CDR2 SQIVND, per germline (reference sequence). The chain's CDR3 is CASSAGTSYNEQFF. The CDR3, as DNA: TGTGCCAGTAGTGCCGGGACTTCCTACAATGAGCAGTTCTTC.

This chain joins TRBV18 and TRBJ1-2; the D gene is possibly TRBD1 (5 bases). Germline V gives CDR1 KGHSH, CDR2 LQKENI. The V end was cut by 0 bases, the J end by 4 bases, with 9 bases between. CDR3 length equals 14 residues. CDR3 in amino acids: CASSPPGVPYGYTF. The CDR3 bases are TGTGCCAGCTCACCACCAGGGGTCCCCTATGGCTACACCTTC. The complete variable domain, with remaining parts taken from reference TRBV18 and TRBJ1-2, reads NAGVMQNPRHLVRRRGQEARLRCSPMKGHSHVYWYRQLPEEGLKFMVYLQKENIIDESGMPKERFSAEFPKEGPSILRIQQVVRGDSAAYFCASSPPGVPYGYTFGSGTRLTVV.